These 14 T cell receptor beta chains came from one sample sequenced in a study of radiotherapy plus CTLA-4 blockade in lung cancer. Profiled with immunoSEQ multiplex PCR; TCRdb holds only in-frame clones, not every one. The sample comprises roughly 120,000 clones, about 77% of which are singletons, and about 5% rests with the top ten. The source was peripheral blood, collected from a patient treated with radiotherapy plus ipilimumab. The receptor set was obtained from a human donor with non-small cell lung cancer who had a partial response to radiotherapy plus ipilimumab.

The chain is built from TRBV7-2 and TRBJ2-7, with D maybe TRBD2 (6 bases). With 1 base removed from V and 4 bases from J, the gap between germline ends came to 14 bases. Germline CDR1 reads SGHTA; CDR2 reads FQGNSA. The CDR3 has 15 residues. The DNA of the CDR3 is TGTGCCAGCAGCTTAGTCGGGGGAGAGGGGTACGAGCAGTACGTC. As protein: CASSLVGGEGYEQYV.

The chain joins TRBV28 to TRBJ2-4, with a weak D call TRBD1 (5 bases). CDR1 and CDR2 (germline): MDHEN, SYDVKM. The CDR3 has 16 residues. V was cut by 5 bases and J by 5 bases, with 19 bases left in between. CDR3 protein: CASSTHRSGVQNIQYF. The CDR3, as DNA: TGTGCCAGCAGTACCCACAGGTCAGGCGTCCAAAACATTCAGTACTTC.

The chain uses TRBV19 and TRBJ1-1, with a tentative D call TRBD1 (6 bases). This CDR3 contains 13 residues. V lost 8 bases to trimming and J lost 0 bases, with 10 bases between them. From germline, CDR1 is LNHDA and CDR2 SQIVND (reference sequence). CDR3 sequence: CASADRLNTEAFF. CDR3 DNA sequence: TGTGCCAGTGCGGACAGATTGAACACTGAAGCTTTCTTT.

Regarding this clone: Other DNA sequences from this sample encode an identical CDR3 as well. The chain uses TRBV25-1 and TRBJ1-1; maybe TRBD1 (6 bases). The length of the CDR3 is 14 residues. Germline V gene data show CDR1 as MGHDK and CDR2 as SYGVNS. The V end was cut by 1 base, the J end by 1 base, with 7 bases between. This chain's CDR3 is CASSELGANTEAFF. CDR3 nucleotides: TGTGCCAGCAGTGAATTGGGGGCGAACACTGAAGCTTTCTTT.

The chain uses TRBV6-5 and TRBJ1-6, with D possibly matching TRBD1 (6 bases). The CDR3 runs to 15 residues. The germline V gene encodes CDR1 MNHEY and CDR2 SVGAGI. Trimming pared 6 bases from V and 4 bases from J, leaving 13 bases between. Here the CDR3 DNA reads TGTGCCAGCAGGCCGAGGGGACATTATAATTCACCCCTCCACTTT. The encoded protein is CASRPRGHYNSPLHF.

The chain has TRBV28 and TRBJ1-4, with D perhaps matching TRBD1 (5 bases). With 5 bases removed from V and 8 bases from J, the gap between germline ends came to 18 bases. There are 15 residues in the CDR3. From germline, CDR1 is MDHEN and CDR2 SYDVKM. CDR3 amino acids: CASSVIRAGGEKLFF. CDR3 DNA sequence: TGTGCCAGCAGTGTAATCAGGGCTGGGGGGGAAAAACTGTTTTTT.

This rearrangement joins TRBV5-1 to TRBJ1-4, with a weak D call TRBD1 (6 bases). Germline V CDR1 and CDR2: SGHRS, YFSETQ. V was trimmed by 9 bases and J by 3 bases, leaving 18 bases between them. This CDR3 is 15 amino acids long. In DNA, the CDR3 is TGCGCCACCCGAGCGGACAGTATGCCTAATGAAAAACTGTTTTTT. Amino acid sequence: CATRADSMPNEKLFF.

CDR3 region: CATSRVGRGSGSPLHF. In DNA, the CDR3 is TGTGCCACCAGCAGAGTTGGGCGGGGGAGCGGTTCACCCCTCCACTTT. The gene calls are TRBV15 and TRBJ1-6; perhaps TRBD1 as D (5 bases). The CDR3 extends over 16 amino acids. Trimming took 1 base from V and 9 from J, leaving 16 bases between them. Germline CDR1 is LNHNV and CDR2 is YYDKDF (reference sequence).

A single count supports this clone. This chain uses TRBV10-1 with TRBJ2-7; possibly TRBD2 for D (6 bases). Germline loops: CDR1 WNHNN, CDR2 SYGVQD (reference sequence). The CDR3 covers 15 residues. The V end was cut by 10 bases, the J end by 3 bases, with 22 bases between. In DNA form, the CDR3 reads TGCGCCAACCGTGCGGGACTCAAAAACGACTACGAGCAGTACGTC. Its translation: CANRAGLKNDYEQYV.

The chain joins TRBV19 to TRBJ2-6; D is uncertain. Germline assignment: CDR1 LNHDA and CDR2 SQIVND (reference sequence). V was pared by 5 bases and J by 0 bases, with 8 bases between. This CDR3 comprises 15 residues. CDR3 protein: CASSEQSSGANVLTF. The CDR3 DNA follows: TGTGCCAGTAGTGAACAGAGCTCTGGGGCCAACGTCCTGACTTTC.

For the CDR3, the DNA is TGTGCCAGTAGTATGGGACAGGCTGTCTATCAGCCCCAGCATTTT. This translates into CASSMGQAVYQPQHF. The chain employs TRBV19 and TRBJ1-5; 8 nucleotides align to TRBD1. The CDR3 is 15 residues long. In germline, CDR1 is LNHDA, CDR2 SQIVND (reference sequence). V dropped 3 bases and J dropped 5; count of bases not matched to a gene: 6.

This clone was found a few times. The rearrangement uses TRBV30 and TRBJ2-7; 7 positions agree with TRBD2. CDR1 is GTSNPN, CDR2 SVGIG, per germline (reference sequence). The CDR3 is 11 residues long. Here the CDR3 DNA reads TGTTCTAGCGGAAACTCCTACGAGCAGTACTTC. Translating gives CSSGNSYEQYF.

The chain has TRBV29-1 and TRBJ2-7; 8 bases agree with TRBD2. The CDR3 consists of 14 residues. V shed 5 bases and J 6 bases; nucleotides not matched to a gene: 12. Germline V gives CDR1 SQVTM, CDR2 ANQGSEA. The CDR3 reads CSVSSGTRVGEQYF. CDR3 nucleotide sequence: TGCAGCGTTTCCTCCGGGACTAGGGTAGGCGAGCAGTACTTC.

This clone was picked up a small number of times. This chain uses TRBV2 with TRBJ2-2; 9 nucleotides align to TRBD2. CDR1 SNHLY and CDR2 FYNNEI come from the germline V gene. CDR3 length: 15 residues. V lost 3 bases and J lost 7; bases outside the gene matches: 6. The CDR3 region is CASSDSGGYRGELFF. For the CDR3, the DNA is TGTGCCAGCAGTGATAGCGGGGGATACCGCGGGGAGCTGTTTTTT.